This TCR beta chain was identified during a study of blood T cell repertoires in COVID-19. In the study overall: Sites across the United States, Italy and Spain contributed samples from acute and convalescent COVID-19. PBMCs, B-cell-depleted T cells, or T cells provided the cDNA or gDNA that made up the material.

Original processing notes: Reference gene primer amplification gave estimated nucleated cell counts. Sequenced by immunoSEQ multiplex PCR; TCRdb stores in-frame clones only, minus some. That table furnishes V, J and clone size, whereas the DNA furnished D and trimming. The sample lists under 250,000 clones, about 84% occurring once. The CDR3 extends over 16 amino acids. The V gene's germline CDR1 is LGHDT and CDR2 YNNKEL (reference sequence). With 1 base removed from V and 0 bases from J, the gap between germline ends came to 10 bases. Sequencing was done on a sample of peripheral blood. V gene TRBV3-1 (or the pseudogene TRBV3-2) combines with J gene TRBJ1-3, with D possibly TRBD1 on 6 matching bases. This TCR came from a human donor in a cohort sampled during active COVID-19. The CDR3 nucleotides are TGTGCCAGCAGCCAAGGACAGGCGAACTCTGGAAACACCATATATTTT. Protein product: CASSQGQANSGNTIYF.